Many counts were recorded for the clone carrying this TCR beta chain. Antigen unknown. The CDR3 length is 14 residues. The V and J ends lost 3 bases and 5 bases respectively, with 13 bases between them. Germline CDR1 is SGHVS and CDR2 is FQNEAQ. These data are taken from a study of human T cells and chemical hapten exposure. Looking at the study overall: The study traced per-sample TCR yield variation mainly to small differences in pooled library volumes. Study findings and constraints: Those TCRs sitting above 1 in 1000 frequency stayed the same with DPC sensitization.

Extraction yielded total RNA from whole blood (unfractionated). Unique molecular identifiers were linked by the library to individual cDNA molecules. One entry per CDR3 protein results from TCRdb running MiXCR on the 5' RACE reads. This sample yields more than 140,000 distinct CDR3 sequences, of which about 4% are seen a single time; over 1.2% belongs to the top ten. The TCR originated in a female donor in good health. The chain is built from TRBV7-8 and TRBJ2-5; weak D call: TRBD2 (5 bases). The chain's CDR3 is CASSFAASSETQYF. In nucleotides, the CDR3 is TGTGCCAGCAGCTTTGCGGCTAGCTCTGAGACCCAGTACTTC.